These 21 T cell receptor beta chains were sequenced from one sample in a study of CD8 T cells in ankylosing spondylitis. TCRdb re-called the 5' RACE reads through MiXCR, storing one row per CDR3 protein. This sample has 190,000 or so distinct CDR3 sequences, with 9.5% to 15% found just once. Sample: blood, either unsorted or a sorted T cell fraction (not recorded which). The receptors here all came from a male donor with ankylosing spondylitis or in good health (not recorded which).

The CDR3 nucleotides are TGCGCCAGCAGCTTGGGCGGGGGGCCTTGGGAGCAGTACTTC. This sequence encodes CASSLGGGPWEQYF. The rearrangement uses TRBV5-1 and TRBJ2-7, with TRBD2 matching over 8 bases. J lost 7 bases, V lost 0 bases, and 6 bases had no gene match. The germline CDR1 and CDR2 sequences are SGHRS and YFSETQ. The CDR3 spans 14 residues.

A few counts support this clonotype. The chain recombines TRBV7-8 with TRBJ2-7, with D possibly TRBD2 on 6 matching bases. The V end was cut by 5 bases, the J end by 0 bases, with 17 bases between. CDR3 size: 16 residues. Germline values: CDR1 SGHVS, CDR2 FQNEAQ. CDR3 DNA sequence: TGTGCCAGCAGCCCCCAGGAGGGGCTACCCTCCTACGAGCAGTACTTC. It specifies CASSPQEGLPSYEQYF.

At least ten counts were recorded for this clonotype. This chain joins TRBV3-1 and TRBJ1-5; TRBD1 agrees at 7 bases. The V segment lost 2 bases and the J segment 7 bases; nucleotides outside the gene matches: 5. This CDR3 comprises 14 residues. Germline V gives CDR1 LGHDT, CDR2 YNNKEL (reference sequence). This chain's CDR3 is CASSQFPGGQPQHF. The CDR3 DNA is TGTGCCAGCAGCCAATTCCCAGGGGGGCAGCCCCAGCATTTT.

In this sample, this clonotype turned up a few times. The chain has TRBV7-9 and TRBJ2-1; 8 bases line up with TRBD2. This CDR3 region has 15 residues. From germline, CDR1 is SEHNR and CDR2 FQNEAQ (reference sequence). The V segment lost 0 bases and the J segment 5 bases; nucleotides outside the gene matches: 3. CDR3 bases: TGTGCCAGCAGCTTAGCAGCGGGAGACCACAATGAGCAGTTCTTC. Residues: CASSLAAGDHNEQFF.

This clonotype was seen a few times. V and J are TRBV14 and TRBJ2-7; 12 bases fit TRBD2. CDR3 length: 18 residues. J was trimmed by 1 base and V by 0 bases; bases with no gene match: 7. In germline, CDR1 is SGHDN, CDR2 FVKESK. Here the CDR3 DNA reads TGTGCCAGCAGCCAAGATCTGGGACTAGCGGGCGGATCCTACGAGCAGTACTTC. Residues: CASSQDLGLAGGSYEQYF.

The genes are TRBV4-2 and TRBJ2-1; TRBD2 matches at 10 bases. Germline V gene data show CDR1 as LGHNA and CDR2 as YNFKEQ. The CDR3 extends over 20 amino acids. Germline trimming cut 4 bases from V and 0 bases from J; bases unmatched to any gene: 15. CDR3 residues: CASSPPALAGALGSYNEQFF. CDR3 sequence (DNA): TGTGCCAGCAGCCCCCCGGCGCTAGCGGGGGCCCTGGGCTCCTACAATGAGCAGTTCTTC.

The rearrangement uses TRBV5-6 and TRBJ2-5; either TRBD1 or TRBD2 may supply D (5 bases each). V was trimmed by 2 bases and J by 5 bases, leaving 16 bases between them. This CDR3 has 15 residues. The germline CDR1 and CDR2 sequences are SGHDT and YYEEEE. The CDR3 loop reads CASSLAGAPRETQYF. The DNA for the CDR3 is TGTGCCAGCAGCTTAGCCGGGGCCCCCAGGGAGACCCAGTACTTC. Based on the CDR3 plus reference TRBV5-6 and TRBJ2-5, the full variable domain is DAGVTQSPTHLIKTRGQQVTLRCSPKSGHDTVSWYQQALGQGPQFIFQYYEEEERQRGNFPDRFSGHQFPNYSSELNVNALLLGDSALYLCASSLAGAPRETQYFGPGTRLLVL.

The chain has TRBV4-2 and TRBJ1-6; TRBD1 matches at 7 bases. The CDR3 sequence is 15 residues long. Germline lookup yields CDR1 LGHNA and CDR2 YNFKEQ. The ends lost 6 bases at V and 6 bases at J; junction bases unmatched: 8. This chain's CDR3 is CASRHGQDTNSPLHF. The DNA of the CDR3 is TGTGCCAGCAGACACGGACAGGATACTAATTCACCCCTCCACTTT.

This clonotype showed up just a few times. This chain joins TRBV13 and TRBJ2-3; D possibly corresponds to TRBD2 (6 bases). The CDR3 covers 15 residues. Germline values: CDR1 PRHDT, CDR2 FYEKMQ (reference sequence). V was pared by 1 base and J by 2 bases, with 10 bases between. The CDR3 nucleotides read TGTGCCAGCAGCTTAGCGGCGGGAATCACAGATACGCAGTATTTT. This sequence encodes CASSLAAGITDTQYF.

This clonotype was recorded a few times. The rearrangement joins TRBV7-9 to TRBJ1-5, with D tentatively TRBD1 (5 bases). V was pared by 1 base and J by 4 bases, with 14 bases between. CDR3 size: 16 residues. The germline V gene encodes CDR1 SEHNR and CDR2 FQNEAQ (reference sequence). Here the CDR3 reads CASSLGEAGLNQPQHF. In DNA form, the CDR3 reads TGTGCCAGCAGCTTAGGTGAGGCAGGGTTGAATCAGCCCCAGCATTTT.

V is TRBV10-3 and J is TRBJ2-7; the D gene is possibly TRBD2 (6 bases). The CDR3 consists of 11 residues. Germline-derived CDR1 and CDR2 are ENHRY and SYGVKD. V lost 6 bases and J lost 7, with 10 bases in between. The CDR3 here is CAISLGGEQYF. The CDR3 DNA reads TGTGCCATCAGCCTCGGGGGTGAGCAGTACTTC.

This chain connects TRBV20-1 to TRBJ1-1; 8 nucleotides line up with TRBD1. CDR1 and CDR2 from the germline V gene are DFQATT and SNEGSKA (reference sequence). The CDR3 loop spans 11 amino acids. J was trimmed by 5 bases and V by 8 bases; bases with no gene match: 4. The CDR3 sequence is CSITGGTEAFF. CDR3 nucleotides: TGCAGTATCACAGGGGGTACTGAAGCTTTCTTT.

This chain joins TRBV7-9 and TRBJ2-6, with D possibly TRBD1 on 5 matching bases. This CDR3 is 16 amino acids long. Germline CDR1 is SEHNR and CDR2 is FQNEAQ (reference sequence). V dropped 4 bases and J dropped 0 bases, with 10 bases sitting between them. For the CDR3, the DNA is TGTGCCAGCAGCTCCCACCAGGGCTCTGGGGCCAACGTCCTGACTTTC. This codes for CASSSHQGSGANVLTF.

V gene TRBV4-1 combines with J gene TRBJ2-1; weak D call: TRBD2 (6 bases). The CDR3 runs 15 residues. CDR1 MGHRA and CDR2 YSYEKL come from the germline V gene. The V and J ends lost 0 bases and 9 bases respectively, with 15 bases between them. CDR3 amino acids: CASSQDVGGVAEQFF. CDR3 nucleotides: TGCGCCAGCAGCCAAGATGTGGGAGGAGTGGCTGAGCAGTTCTTC.

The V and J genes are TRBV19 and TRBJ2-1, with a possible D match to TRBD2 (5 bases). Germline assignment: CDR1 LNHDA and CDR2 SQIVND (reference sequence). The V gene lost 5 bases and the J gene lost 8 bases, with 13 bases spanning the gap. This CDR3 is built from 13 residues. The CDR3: CASSLASPHEQFF. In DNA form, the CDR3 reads TGTGCCAGTAGTTTAGCTAGCCCCCATGAGCAGTTCTTC.

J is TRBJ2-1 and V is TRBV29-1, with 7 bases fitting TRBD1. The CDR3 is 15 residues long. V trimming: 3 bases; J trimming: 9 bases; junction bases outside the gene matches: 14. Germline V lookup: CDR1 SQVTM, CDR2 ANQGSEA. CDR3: CSVDFRDRPSGEQFF. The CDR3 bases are TGCAGCGTTGATTTCCGGGACAGACCCTCCGGTGAGCAGTTCTTC.

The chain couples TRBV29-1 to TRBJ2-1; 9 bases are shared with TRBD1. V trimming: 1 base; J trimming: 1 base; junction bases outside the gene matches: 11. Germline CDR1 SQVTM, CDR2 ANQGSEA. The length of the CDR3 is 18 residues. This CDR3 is CSVEGGDREFFSYNEQFF. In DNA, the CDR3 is TGCAGCGTTGAAGGGGGGGACAGGGAGTTCTTTTCCTACAATGAGCAGTTCTTC.

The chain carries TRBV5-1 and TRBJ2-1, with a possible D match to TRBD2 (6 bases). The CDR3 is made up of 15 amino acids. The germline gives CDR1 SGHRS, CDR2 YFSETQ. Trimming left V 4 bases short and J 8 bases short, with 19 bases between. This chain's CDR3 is CASSATGLSNHEQFF. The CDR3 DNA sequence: TGCGCCAGCAGCGCCACGGGACTTTCCAACCATGAGCAGTTCTTC.

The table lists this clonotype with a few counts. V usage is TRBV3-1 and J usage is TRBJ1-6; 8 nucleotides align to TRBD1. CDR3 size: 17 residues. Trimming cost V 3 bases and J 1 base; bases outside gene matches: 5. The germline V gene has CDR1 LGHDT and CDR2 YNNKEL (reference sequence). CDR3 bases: TGTGCCAGCAGCCATCCTACAGGGGGATCCTATAATTCACCCCTCCACTTT. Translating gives CASSHPTGGSYNSPLHF.

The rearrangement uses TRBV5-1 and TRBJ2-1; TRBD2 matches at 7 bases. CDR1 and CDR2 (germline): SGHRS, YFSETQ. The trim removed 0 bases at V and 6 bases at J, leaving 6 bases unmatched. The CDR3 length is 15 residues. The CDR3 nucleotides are TGCGCCAGCAGCTTGGCCGCGGGAGAGTCCAATGAGCAGTTCTTC. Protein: CASSLAAGESNEQFF.

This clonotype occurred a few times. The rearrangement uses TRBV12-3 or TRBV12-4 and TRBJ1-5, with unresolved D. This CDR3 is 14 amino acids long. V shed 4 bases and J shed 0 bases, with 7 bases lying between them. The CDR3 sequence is CASSSLNSNQPQHF. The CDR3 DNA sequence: TGTGCCAGCAGTTCACTAAATAGCAATCAGCCCCAGCATTTT.